The 8 T cell receptor beta chains reported below all come from one sample, sequenced in a study of T-cell reconstitution after alpha-beta-depleted transplantation in children. Unique molecular identifiers were used to barcode this TCRbeta library. TCRdb recomputed calls from the PCR reads with MiXCR, one row per CDR3 protein. Of some 600,000 distinct CDR3 sequences listed, 13% are singletons. This specimen was PBMCs, mostly from graft donor cells, taken 360 days after TCRalphabeta/CD19-depleted stem cell transplant. The receptor set was obtained from a male patient aged 5 to 17 who had a stem cell transplant for acute myeloid leukemia, so the T cells may come from the graft donor.

This clonotype was detected many times. This chain joins TRBV7-6 and TRBJ2-1; 8 bases are shared with TRBD2. CDR1 and CDR2 from the germline V gene are SGHVS and FNYEAQ. The CDR3 has 19 amino acids. The trim removed 2 bases at V and 5 bases at J, leaving 17 bases unmatched. The CDR3 sequence: CASSLNVPNSGRVDNEQFF. For the CDR3, the DNA is TGTGCCAGCAGCTTAAATGTCCCCAACAGCGGGAGAGTCGACAATGAGCAGTTCTTC. The full variable domain, completed using reference TRBV7-6 and TRBJ2-1, is GAGVSQSPRYKVTKRGQDVALRCDPISGHVSLYWYRQALGQGPEFLTYFNYEAQQDKSGLPNDRFSAERPEGSISTLTIQRTEQRDSAMYRCASSLNVPNSGRVDNEQFFGPGTRLTVL.

This clonotype was observed at least ten times. The chain joins TRBV12-3 or TRBV12-4 to TRBJ2-7; D is undetermined. CDR3 size: 14 residues. Trimming stripped 7 bases from V and 6 bases from J, with 19 bases between. For the CDR3, the DNA is TGTGCCAGCACTTTCGGGCACCCCTCAACCGAGCAGTACTTC. This gives the protein CASTFGHPSTEQYF.

The chain recombines TRBV28 with TRBJ2-7; 7 nucleotides agree with TRBD2. With V trimmed by 7 bases and J by 2 bases, 8 bases remained unmatched. Per the germline V gene, CDR1 is MDHEN and CDR2 is SYDVKM. The CDR3 contains 14 residues. The CDR3 coding sequence is TGTGCCAGCACCACCGTTGGGGGGGCCTACGAGCAGTACTTC. This translates into CASTTVGGAYEQYF.

Ten or more counts support this clonotype. The rearrangement links TRBV20-1 to TRBJ2-2; D gene uncertain. The ends were cut back, 0 bases at V and 7 bases at J, with 12 bases in the middle. This CDR3 contains 14 residues. Looked up from germline, CDR1 is DFQATT and CDR2 is SNEGSKA (reference sequence). Here the CDR3 DNA reads TGCAGTGCTAGAGATGAAGGGTCGGGCGGGGAGCTGTTTTTT. It translates to CSARDEGSGGELFF.

This clonotype occurred many times. The chain has TRBV6-2 or TRBV6-3 and TRBJ2-7; 7 positions agree with TRBD2. The trim removed 5 bases at V and 5 bases at J, leaving 12 bases unmatched. CDR1 and CDR2 (germline): MNHEY, SVGEGT. The CDR3 has 15 amino acids. CDR3 DNA sequence: TGTGCCAGCAGTCCAGCAGCGGGATGGAGGGACGAGCAGTACTTC. This encodes CASSPAAGWRDEQYF.

A few counts support this clonotype. This chain uses TRBV12-3 or TRBV12-4 with TRBJ2-3, with 7 bases aligning to TRBD2. There are 12 residues in the CDR3. The junction had 5 bases not matched to a gene; V was cut back by 5 bases and J by 9 bases. CDR3 bases: TGTGCCAGCAGTGCCGACGGGAGGACGCAGTATTTT. Protein sequence: CASSADGRTQYF.

CDR3 sequence (DNA): TGTGCCATCACCGGACCCCACACAGATACGCAGTATTTT. It specifies CAITGPHTDTQYF. This rearrangement joins TRBV10-3 to TRBJ2-3, with unresolved D. Trimming cost V 7 bases and J 2 bases, with 10 bases left between them. Germline assignment: CDR1 ENHRY and CDR2 SYGVKD. The CDR3 is made up of 13 amino acids.

In its sample, this clonotype was seen many times. V and J are TRBV29-1 and TRBJ2-1; no firm D call. The CDR3 length is 11 residues. Germline V lookup: CDR1 SQVTM, CDR2 ANQGSEA. CDR3 DNA sequence: TGCAGGGTGCGTAAAAACAATGAGCAGTTCTTC. Amino acid sequence: CRVRKNNEQFF.